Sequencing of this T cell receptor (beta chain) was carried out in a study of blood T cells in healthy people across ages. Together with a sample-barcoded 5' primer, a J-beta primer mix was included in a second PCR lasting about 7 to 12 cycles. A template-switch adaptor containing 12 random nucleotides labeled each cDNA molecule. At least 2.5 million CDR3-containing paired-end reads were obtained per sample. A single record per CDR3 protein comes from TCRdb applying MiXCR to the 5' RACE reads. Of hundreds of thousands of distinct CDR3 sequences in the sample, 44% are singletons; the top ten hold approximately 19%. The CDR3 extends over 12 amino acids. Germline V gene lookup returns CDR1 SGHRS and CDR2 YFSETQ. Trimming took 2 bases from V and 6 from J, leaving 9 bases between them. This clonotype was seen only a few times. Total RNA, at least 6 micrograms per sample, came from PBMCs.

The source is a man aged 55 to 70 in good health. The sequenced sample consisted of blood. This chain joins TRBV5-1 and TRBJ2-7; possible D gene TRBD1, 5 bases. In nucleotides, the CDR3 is TGCGCCAGCAGCTTTGGACATGGCGAGCAGTACTTC. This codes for CASSFGHGEQYF.